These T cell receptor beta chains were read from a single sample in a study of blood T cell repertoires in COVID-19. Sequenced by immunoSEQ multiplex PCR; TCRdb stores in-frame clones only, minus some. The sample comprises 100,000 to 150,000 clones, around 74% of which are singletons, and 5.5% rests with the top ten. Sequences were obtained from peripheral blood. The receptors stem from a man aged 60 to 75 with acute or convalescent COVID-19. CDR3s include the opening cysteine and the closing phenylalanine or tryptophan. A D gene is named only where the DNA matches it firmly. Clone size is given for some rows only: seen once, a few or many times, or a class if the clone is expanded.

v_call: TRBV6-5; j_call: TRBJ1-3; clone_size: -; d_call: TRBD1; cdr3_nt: TGTGCCAGCAGTCGGACAGGCATTATAGGAAACACCATATATTTT; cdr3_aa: CASSRTGIIGNTIYF
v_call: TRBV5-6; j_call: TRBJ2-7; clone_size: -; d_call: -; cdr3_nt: TGTGCCAGCAGCTTGGGGGCCGGATTCTACGAGCAGTACTTC; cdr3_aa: CASSLGAGFYEQYF
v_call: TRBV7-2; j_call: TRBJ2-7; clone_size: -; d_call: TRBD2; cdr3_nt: TGTGCCAGCAGCTTAGGAGCGGGACTAGCCTACGAGCAGTACTTC; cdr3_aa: CASSLGAGLAYEQYF
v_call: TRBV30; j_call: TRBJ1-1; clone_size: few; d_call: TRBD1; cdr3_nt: TGTGCCTGGAGTTTTCGGGACAGGGGTTCGGGGGCTGAAGCTTTCTTT; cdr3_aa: CAWSFRDRGSGAEAFF
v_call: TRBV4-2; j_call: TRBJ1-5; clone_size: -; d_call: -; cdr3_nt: TGTGCCAGCAGCGAAACAGGATATAGCAATCAGCCCCAGCATTTT; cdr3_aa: CASSETGYSNQPQHF
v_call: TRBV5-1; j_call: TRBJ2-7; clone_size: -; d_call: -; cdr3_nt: TGCGCCAGCAGCTCCCGGGTCGGCACCTACGAGCAGTACTTC; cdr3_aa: CASSSRVGTYEQYF
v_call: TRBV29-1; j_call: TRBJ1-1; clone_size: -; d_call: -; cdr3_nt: TGCAGCGTTGGCTGGGAGTTTGGAGCTTTCTTT; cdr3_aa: CSVGWEFGAFF
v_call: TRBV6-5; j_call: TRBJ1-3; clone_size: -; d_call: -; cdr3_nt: TGTGCCAGCAGCTCGGGGGGAGGTTCTGGAAACACCATATATTTT; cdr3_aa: CASSSGGGSGNTIYF
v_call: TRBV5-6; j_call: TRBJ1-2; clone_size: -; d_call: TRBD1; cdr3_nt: TGTGCCAGCAGCCCCAACAGGGGAGACTATGGCTACACCTTC; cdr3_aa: CASSPNRGDYGYTF
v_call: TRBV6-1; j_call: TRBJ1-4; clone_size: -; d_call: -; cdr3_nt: TGTGCCAGCAGTGAACAGGGTGGTGAAAAACTGTTTTTT; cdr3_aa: CASSEQGGEKLFF
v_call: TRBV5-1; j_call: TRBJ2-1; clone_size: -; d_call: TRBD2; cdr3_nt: TGCGCCAGCAGCCAATTGGGGACTAGCGGGGGTAATGAGCAGTTCTTC; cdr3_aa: CASSQLGTSGGNEQFF